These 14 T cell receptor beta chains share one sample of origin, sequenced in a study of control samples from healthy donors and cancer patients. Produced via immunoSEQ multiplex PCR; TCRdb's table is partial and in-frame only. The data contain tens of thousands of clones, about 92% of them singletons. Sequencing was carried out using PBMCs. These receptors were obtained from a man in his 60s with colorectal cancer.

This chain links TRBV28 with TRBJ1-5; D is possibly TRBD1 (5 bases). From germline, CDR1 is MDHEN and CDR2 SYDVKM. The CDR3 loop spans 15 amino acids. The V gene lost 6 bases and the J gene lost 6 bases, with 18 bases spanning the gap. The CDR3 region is CASRLQEGLGQPQHF. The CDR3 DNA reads TGTGCCAGCAGGCTACAGGAGGGCTTAGGTCAGCCCCAGCATTTT.

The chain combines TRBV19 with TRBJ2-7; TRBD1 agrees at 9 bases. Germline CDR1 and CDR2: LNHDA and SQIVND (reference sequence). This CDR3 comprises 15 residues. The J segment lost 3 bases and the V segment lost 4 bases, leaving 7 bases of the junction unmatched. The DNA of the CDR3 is TGTGCCAGTAGTACCCTCGGGACAGGGCTCTACGAGCAGTACTTC. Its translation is CASSTLGTGLYEQYF.

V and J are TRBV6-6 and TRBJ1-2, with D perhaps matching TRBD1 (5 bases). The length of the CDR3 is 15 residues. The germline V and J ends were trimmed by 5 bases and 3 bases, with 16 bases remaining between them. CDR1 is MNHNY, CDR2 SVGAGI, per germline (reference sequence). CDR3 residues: CASSPTGGSYYGYTF. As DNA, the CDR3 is TGTGCCAGCAGTCCCACGGGGGGAAGTTACTATGGCTACACCTTC.

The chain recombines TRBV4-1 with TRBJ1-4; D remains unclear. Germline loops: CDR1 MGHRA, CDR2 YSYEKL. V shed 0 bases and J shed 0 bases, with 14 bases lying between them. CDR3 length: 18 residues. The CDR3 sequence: CASSQDGTVLATNEKLFF. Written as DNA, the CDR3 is TGCGCCAGCAGCCAAGATGGAACAGTCTTGGCAACTAATGAAAAACTGTTTTTT.

CDR3: CASSTQRRVNTEAFF. The DNA for the CDR3 is TGTGCCAGTAGTACTCAAAGGAGGGTGAACACTGAAGCTTTCTTT. The V call is TRBV19, the J call TRBJ1-1; D is ambiguous. V was clipped by 4 bases and J by 0 bases, with 12 bases between them. The germline gives CDR1 LNHDA, CDR2 SQIVND (reference sequence). The CDR3 has 15 residues.

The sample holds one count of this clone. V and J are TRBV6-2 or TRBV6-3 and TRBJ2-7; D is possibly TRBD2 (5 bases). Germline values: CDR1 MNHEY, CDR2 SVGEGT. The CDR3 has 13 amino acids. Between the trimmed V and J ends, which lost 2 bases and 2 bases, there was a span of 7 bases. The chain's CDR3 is CASSYGRAYEQYF. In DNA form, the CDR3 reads TGTGCCAGCAGTTACGGGAGAGCCTACGAGCAGTACTTC.

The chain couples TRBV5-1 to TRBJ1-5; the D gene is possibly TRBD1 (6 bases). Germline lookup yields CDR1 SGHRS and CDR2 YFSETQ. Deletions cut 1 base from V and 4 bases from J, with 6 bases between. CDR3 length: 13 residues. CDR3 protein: CASSLTGNQPQHF. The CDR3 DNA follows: TGCGCCAGCAGCTTGACAGGGAATCAGCCCCAGCATTTT.

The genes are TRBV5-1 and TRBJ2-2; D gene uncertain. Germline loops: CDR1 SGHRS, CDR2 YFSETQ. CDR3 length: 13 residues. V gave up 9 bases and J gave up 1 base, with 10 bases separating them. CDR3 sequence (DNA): TGCGCCACCAATTTAGGGAACACCGGGGAGCTGTTTTTT. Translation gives CATNLGNTGELFF. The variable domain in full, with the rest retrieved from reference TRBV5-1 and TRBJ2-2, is KAGVTQTPRYLIKTRGQQVTLSCSPISGHRSVSWYQQTPGQGLQFLFEYFSETQRNKGNFPGRFSGRQFSNSRSEMNVSTLELGDSALYLCATNLGNTGELFFGEGSRLTVL.

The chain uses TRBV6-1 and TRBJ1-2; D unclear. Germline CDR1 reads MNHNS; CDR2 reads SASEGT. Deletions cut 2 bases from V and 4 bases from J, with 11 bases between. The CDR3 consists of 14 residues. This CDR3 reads CASSESEGTYGYTF. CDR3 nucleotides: TGTGCCAGCAGTGAATCGGAGGGAACCTATGGCTACACCTTC.

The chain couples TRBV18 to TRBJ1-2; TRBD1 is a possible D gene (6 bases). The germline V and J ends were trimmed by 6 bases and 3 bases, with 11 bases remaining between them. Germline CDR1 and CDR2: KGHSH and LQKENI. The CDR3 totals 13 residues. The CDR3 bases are TGTGCCAGCTCGCTACAGGGCGACTATGGCTACACCTTC. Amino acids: CASSLQGDYGYTF.

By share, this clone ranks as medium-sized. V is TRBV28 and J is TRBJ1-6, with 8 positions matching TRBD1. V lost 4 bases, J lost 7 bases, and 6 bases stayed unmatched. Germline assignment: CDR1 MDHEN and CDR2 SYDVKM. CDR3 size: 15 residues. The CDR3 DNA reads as TGTGCCAGCAGTTCCAGGGACAGGTCAAATTCACCCCTCCACTTT. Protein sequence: CASSSRDRSNSPLHF.

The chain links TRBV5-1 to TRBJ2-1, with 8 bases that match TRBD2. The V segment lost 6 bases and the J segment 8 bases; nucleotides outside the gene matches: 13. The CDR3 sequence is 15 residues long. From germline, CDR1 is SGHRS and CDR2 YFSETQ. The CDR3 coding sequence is TGCGCCAGCACCTTATTAGGGCGGGGGGCGGATGAGCAGTTCTTC. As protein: CASTLLGRGADEQFF.

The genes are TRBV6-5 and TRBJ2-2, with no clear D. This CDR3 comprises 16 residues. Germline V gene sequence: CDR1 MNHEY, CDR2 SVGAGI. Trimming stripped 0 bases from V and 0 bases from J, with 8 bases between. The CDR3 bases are TGTGCCAGCAGTTACTCGTCAGGAGCGAACACCGGGGAGCTGTTTTTT. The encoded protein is CASSYSSGANTGELFF.

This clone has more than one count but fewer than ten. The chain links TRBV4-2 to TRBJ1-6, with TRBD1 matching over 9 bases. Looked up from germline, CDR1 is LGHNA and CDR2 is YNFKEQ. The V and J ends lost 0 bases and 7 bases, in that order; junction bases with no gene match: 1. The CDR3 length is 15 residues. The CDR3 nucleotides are TGTGCCAGCAGCCAAGAAGACAGGGGGAATTCACCCCTCCACTTT. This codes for CASSQEDRGNSPLHF.